This TCR beta chain was documented in a study of T cells expressing NK-cell markers. Study information: Out of eight donors sequenced, seven tested HCMV-seropositive and the remaining one seronegative.

The CDR3 totals 15 residues. The germline CDR1 and CDR2 sequences are KGHSH and LQKENI. TCRdb reprocessed the 5' RACE reads, keeping one entry per CDR3 protein, no DNA. The sample shows some 340,000 distinct CDR3 sequences, and around 4.9% sits with its ten largest clones. V usage is TRBV18 and J usage is TRBJ2-5; TCRdb names TRBD2, which stays unverified in the absence of DNA. The TCR comes from a man between 18 and 69 years old in good health. Sequences were obtained from blood T cells: a sorted CD56 or NKG2C T cell subset, CD4+ or CD8+ T cells, or bulk PBMC T cells (not recorded which). The CDR3 sequence: CASSQETSARRTQYF.